This T cell receptor (beta chain) was retrieved from a study of T cell responses to AZD1222 COVID-19 vaccine. Broader study findings: There were mostly white British donors and more females than males, and clonal diversity was possibly underestimated. The study reported that nearly half of spike-specific TCRs target unmutated variant regions. Repertoire collection took place solely once the T cell response had peaked.

Sequenced by immunoSEQ multiplex PCR; TCRdb stores in-frame clones only, minus some. The sample gives tens of thousands of clones, approximately 90% of which show up once; approximately 5% is in the top ten. Germline loops: CDR1 KGHSH, CDR2 LQKENI. Trimming shortened V by 0 bases and J by 2 bases, and 8 bases separated the two germline ends. This CDR3 contains 14 residues. This clone occurred a few times. Its antigen is undetermined. The rearrangement links TRBV18 to TRBJ2-7; D gene ambiguous. The TCR comes from an adult in good health. Sample: peripheral blood, taken on day 0 of MenACWY control vaccination. The CDR3: CASSPPGPPYEQYF. The CDR3 bases are TGTGCCAGCTCACCACCAGGCCCCCCCTACGAGCAGTACTTC.